The 22 T cell receptor beta chains presented below share a single source sample, sequenced in a study of T cell responses to AZD1222 COVID-19 vaccine (dated by TCRdb to 2020 to 2023). The time point label, read with the paper, signifies: about 28 days (+/-7) after the second vaccine dose. The protocol used for the library was the immunoSEQ multiplex PCR assay. The table comes from immuneACCESS by way of TCRdb, which keeps in-frame sequences with V and J called. Part of the clones is missing from these tables; in studies checked, under half for an unresolved V gene and the rest for unknown reasons. A total of about 94,000 clones appear in this sample, around nine tenths of them only once. Of the sample, about 12% falls within the top ten clones. The material was peripheral blood, obtained 28 days after the second AZD1222 dose. The source of these receptors is an adult who received the AZD1222 COVID-19 vaccine.

The gene calls are TRBV6-1 and TRBJ1-4; TRBD1 might be the D (6 bases). Trimming removed 1 base at V and 7 bases at J, with 13 bases between. Germline V gene lookup returns CDR1 MNHNS and CDR2 SASEGT. This CDR3 has 15 amino acids. CDR3 in DNA: TGTGCCAGCAGTGAAGGGGGGCCGTGGGGTGAAAAACTGTTTTTT. Encoded protein: CASSEGGPWGEKLFF.

This sequence joins TRBV5-1 and TRBJ2-7; D might be TRBD2 (6 bases). The ends were cut back, 1 base at V and 7 bases at J, with 15 bases in the middle. The CDR3 runs 14 residues. The germline V gene encodes CDR1 SGHRS and CDR2 YFSETQ. The CDR3 here is CASSLRGILGEQYF. The CDR3 DNA reads as TGCGCCAGCAGCTTGCGGGGGATCCTAGGGGAGCAGTACTTC.

The rearrangement links TRBV3-1 (or the pseudogene TRBV3-2) to TRBJ2-4, with TRBD1 identical over 9 bases. V lost 0 bases, J lost 8 bases, and 5 bases stayed unmatched. This CDR3 spans 15 amino acids. Germline V gene sequence: CDR1 LGHDT, CDR2 YNNKEL (reference sequence). The CDR3, as DNA: TGTGCCAGCAGCCAAGATGGGACAGGGAATCACATTCAGTACTTC. Translating it yields CASSQDGTGNHIQYF.

The rearrangement joins TRBV20-1 to TRBJ1-5, with D unclear. The V and J ends lost 3 bases and 0 bases respectively, with 3 bases between them. CDR3 size: 12 residues. CDR1 and CDR2 (germline): DFQATT, SNEGSKA (reference sequence). The CDR3 spells CSASLSNQPQHF. In DNA, the CDR3 is TGCAGTGCTAGTCTTAGCAATCAGCCCCAGCATTTT.

The chain employs TRBV3-1 (or the pseudogene TRBV3-2) and TRBJ2-7, with D possibly matching TRBD1 (6 bases). CDR3 length: 15 residues. CDR1 LGHDT and CDR2 YNNKEL come from the germline V gene (reference sequence). The V gene lost 5 bases and the J gene lost 6 bases, with 20 bases spanning the gap. The CDR3 here is CASSSRDTSSGEQYF. As DNA, the CDR3 is TGTGCCAGCAGCTCACGGGACACTTCCTCGGGCGAGCAGTACTTC.

The V and J genes are TRBV7-3 and TRBJ2-5; 8 bases map to TRBD1. The V gene's germline CDR1 is SGHTA and CDR2 FQGTGA. V was clipped by 2 bases and J by 3 bases; unmatched bases: 11. The CDR3 loop spans 17 amino acids. Here the CDR3 DNA reads TGTGCCAGCAGCTTAGTCTTATCAGACAGGGGTGAAGAGACCCAGTACTTC. Residues: CASSLVLSDRGEETQYF.

The chain is built from TRBV2 and TRBJ1-6, with a possible D match to TRBD1 (5 bases). From germline, CDR1 is SNHLY and CDR2 FYNNEI. V was cut by 5 bases and J by 6 bases, with 14 bases left in between. This CDR3 contains 15 residues. The CDR3 region is CASSWVGTANSPLHF. CDR3 DNA: TGTGCCAGCAGTTGGGTGGGGACGGCTAATTCACCCCTCCACTTT.

This clone was seen only a few times. The chain has TRBV4-1 and TRBJ2-3, with 8 positions matching TRBD2. With V trimmed by 0 bases and J by 1 base, 3 bases remained unmatched. The CDR3 totals 16 residues. Per the germline V gene, CDR1 is MGHRA and CDR2 is YSYEKL. CDR3 sequence (DNA): TGCGCCAGCAGCCAAGAGTCTAGCGGGCGCACAGATACGCAGTATTTT. This gives the protein CASSQESSGRTDTQYF.

The rearrangement joins TRBV12-3 or TRBV12-4 to TRBJ1-5; D not resolved. V was clipped by 3 bases and J by 4 bases, with 7 bases between them. This CDR3 has 13 amino acids. Written as DNA, the CDR3 is TGTGCCAGCAGTTTTGCCGGGAATCAGCCCCAGCATTTT. This codes for CASSFAGNQPQHF.

The chain uses TRBV5-1 and TRBJ1-1; D gene unclear. The CDR3 extends over 14 amino acids. The germline CDR1 and CDR2 sequences are SGHRS and YFSETQ. Deletions cut 0 bases from V and 2 bases from J, with 8 bases between. The CDR3, as DNA: TGCGCCAGCAGCTTGGCCGTAGCCAACACTGAAGCTTTCTTT. Translated, it gives CASSLAVANTEAFF.

The J gene is TRBJ1-4, the V gene TRBV7-6; no definite D call. Germline values: CDR1 SGHVS, CDR2 FNYEAQ. The V end was cut by 2 bases, the J end by 4 bases, with 11 bases between. This CDR3 has 15 amino acids. The CDR3 DNA reads TGTGCCAGCAGCTTAAATCGCGGCGTTAATGAAAAACTGTTTTTT. This codes for CASSLNRGVNEKLFF.

This clone was found once. The rearrangement uses TRBV7-8 and TRBJ1-5; 7 bases are a match to TRBD1. The V gene's germline CDR1 is SGHVS and CDR2 FQNEAQ. This CDR3 is built from 15 residues. V shed 6 bases, J shed 2 bases, and the junction held 7 bases outside the gene matches. The CDR3 DNA sequence: TGTGCCAGCAGTCGGACAGGTGGCGGCAATCAGCCCCAGCATTTT. It specifies CASSRTGGGNQPQHF.

This chain uses TRBV7-3 with TRBJ1-6; D is unclear. Trimming took off 0 bases at V and 13 bases at J, with 13 bases between the two ends. CDR1 and CDR2 (germline): SGHTA, FQGTGA. The CDR3 loop spans 14 amino acids. CDR3 region: CASSLTADNWPLHF. As DNA, the CDR3 is TGTGCCAGCAGCTTAACAGCAGACAATTGGCCCCTCCACTTT. Supplemented by reference TRBV7-3 and TRBJ1-6, the full variable domain reads GAGVSQTPSNKVTEKGKYVELRCDPISGHTALYWYRQSLGQGPEFLIYFQGTGAADDSGLPNDRFFAVRPEGSVSTLKIQRTERGDSAVYLCASSLTADNWPLHFGNGTRLTVT.

The gene calls are TRBV18 and TRBJ2-2; D gene ambiguous. Trimming left V 1 base short and J 5 bases short, with 5 bases between. Per germline, CDR1 KGHSH and CDR2 LQKENI. The CDR3 has 13 amino acids. The CDR3 nucleotides are TGTGCCAGCTCACCACTGGTAACCGGGGAGCTGTTTTTT. Its protein product is CASSPLVTGELFF. Full variable domain (outside the CDR3, taken from reference TRBV18 and TRBJ2-2): NAGVMQNPRHLVRRRGQEARLRCSPMKGHSHVYWYRQLPEEGLKFMVYLQKENIIDESGMPKERFSAEFPKEGPSILRIQQVVRGDSAAYFCASSPLVTGELFFGEGSRLTVL.

The genes are TRBV2 and TRBJ1-2; weak D call: TRBD1 (6 bases). The CDR3 totals 14 residues. In germline, CDR1 is SNHLY, CDR2 FYNNEI. V was clipped by 9 bases and J by 5 bases, with 19 bases between them. CDR3 loop: CASTRGGLNYGYTF. The CDR3 region has the DNA TGTGCCAGTACTCGGGGGGGCCTTAATTATGGCTACACCTTC.

There are a few counts of this clone. The J gene is TRBJ1-5, the V gene TRBV2; 10 bases agree with TRBD1. The CDR3 is made up of 19 amino acids. From germline, CDR1 is SNHLY and CDR2 FYNNEI. Trimming at V came to 5 bases and at J to 1 base, leaving 14 bases not matched to a gene. The CDR3 reads CASSYLRDRGFESNQPQHF. As DNA, the CDR3 is TGTGCCAGCAGTTACCTCCGGGACAGGGGTTTCGAGAGCAATCAGCCCCAGCATTTT.

This chain joins TRBV11-3 and TRBJ2-2, with D perhaps TRBD1 (6 bases). The CDR3 totals 16 residues. Germline V gene lookup returns CDR1 SGHNT and CDR2 YENEEA. V was cut by 5 bases and J by 4 bases, with 17 bases left in between. The CDR3 DNA reads TGTGCCAGCAGCCCGACGCCGGGACACCTCACCGGGGAGCTGTTTTTT. This codes for CASSPTPGHLTGELFF.

The gene calls are TRBV27 and TRBJ2-7; 7 bases map to TRBD2. V lost 4 bases to trimming and J lost 2 bases; unmatched junction nucleotides: 5. The germline V gene encodes CDR1 MNHEY and CDR2 SMNVEV (reference sequence). The CDR3 contains 14 residues. CDR3 DNA sequence: TGTGCCAGCAGTTCCGGGACTAATACCTACGAGCAGTACTTC. Encoded protein: CASSSGTNTYEQYF.

The chain uses TRBV7-3 and TRBJ2-5, with D possibly being TRBD2 (5 bases). V lost 4 bases and J 6 bases, leaving 6 bases between the germline ends. The CDR3 runs to 11 residues. Per germline, CDR1 SGHTA and CDR2 FQGTGA. The CDR3 sequence is CASSSGKTQYF. The CDR3 DNA is TGTGCCAGCAGCTCGGGGAAGACCCAGTACTTC.

V gene TRBV7-2 combines with J gene TRBJ1-2, with D unresolved. Trimming took 0 bases from V and 4 from J, leaving 3 bases between them. Germline lookup yields CDR1 SGHTA and CDR2 FQGNSA. CDR3 size: 12 residues. In DNA form, the CDR3 reads TGTGCCAGCAGCTTAGCTAGCTATGGCTACACCTTC. This encodes CASSLASYGYTF.

The rearrangement uses TRBV7-9 and TRBJ2-1, with D possibly being TRBD2 (7 bases). Trimming took 4 bases from V and 9 from J, leaving 22 bases between them. In germline, CDR1 is SEHNR, CDR2 FQNEAQ (reference sequence). The CDR3 is 16 residues long. CDR3 amino acids: CASSSSRRGPTFEQFF. As DNA, the CDR3 is TGTGCCAGCAGCTCCTCGAGGCGGGGGCCCACCTTTGAGCAGTTCTTC. Drawing the rest from reference TRBV7-9 and TRBJ2-1, the complete variable domain is DTGVSQNPRHKITKRGQNVTFRCDPISEHNRLYWYRQTLGQGPEFLTYFQNEAQLEKSRLLSDRFSAERPKGSFSTLEIQRTEQGDSAMYLCASSSSRRGPTFEQFFGPGTRLTVL.

The sample holds a few counts of this clone. J is TRBJ1-2 and V is TRBV6-1, with a weak D call TRBD1 (5 bases). Trimming left V 3 bases short and J 7 bases short, with 18 bases between. The germline V gene encodes CDR1 MNHNS and CDR2 SASEGT. The CDR3 runs to 15 residues. DNA for the CDR3: TGTGCCAGCAGTGATGGCCCCTACCAGGGTCTTGGCTACACCTTC. Its translation: CASSDGPYQGLGYTF.